This record concerns one T cell receptor (beta chain) sequence. TCRdb's copy holds only in-frame clones and misses some; the assay was immunoSEQ multiplex PCR. The repertoire has under 200,000 clones, about 80% of them found once; the top ten carry 4% to 6.5%. The data were obtained in a study of blood T cell repertoires in COVID-19. For the study at large: PBMCs, B-cell-depleted T cells, or T cells were the source of the cDNA or gDNA that made up the material.

The J segment lost 8 bases and the V segment lost 3 bases, leaving 7 bases of the junction unmatched. Germline V CDR1 and CDR2: KGHSH, LQKENI. The CDR3 has 14 amino acids. This TCR was sampled from a woman between 55 and 75 years old with acute COVID-19. J is TRBJ1-2 and V is TRBV18, with 9 bases lining up with TRBD1. Sequenced: PBMCs or T cells enriched from blood (not recorded which). CDR3 in DNA: TGTGCCAGCTCACCCCGGACAGGGGAAGAGGGCTACACCTTC. Protein sequence: CASSPRTGEEGYTF.